This record covers a single TCR beta chain. Its antigen is unknown. Nothing much larger sits one base from this clone, and base qualities are not available. The meaning of the sample's time point label: cells obtained before transplantation from donor or recipient. CD3+CD4+ and CD3+CD8+ populations were FACS-sorted from unstimulated pre-transplant donor and recipient cells taken from spleen or lymph nodes. These data originate in a study of graft-versus-host responses after intestinal transplantation (dated by TCRdb to 2020 to 2023). Regarding the research as a whole: Multivisceral, liver-intestinal, or isolated intestinal transplants were received by the recipients. Samples from a few later patients were sequenced in-house on an Illumina MiSeq with MiXCR processing rather than by the commercial service. Every recipient was given anti-thymocyte globulin induction, followed by roughly 3 years of maintenance tacrolimus and steroids. The cohort enrolled about two dozen intestinal transplant recipients, one of whom was a retransplant, and 3 patients without pretransplant specimens were excluded. Alloreactive clones were identified by sequencing pre-transplant mixed lymphocyte reaction products and comparing them with unstimulated pre-transplant donor and recipient T cells. Donor T cell macrochimerism was defined as a peak of at least 4% donor T cells among recipient peripheral blood mononuclear cells. After intestinal transplantation, graft-versus-host and host-versus-graft alloreactive T cell clones in the graft, circulation and bone marrow were tracked using bulk TCR-beta CDR3 sequencing.

What the study reported, not specific to this receptor: Early after transplant, peak levels of circulating GvH clones were associated with declines in HvG clones. GvH clones were detected in recipient bone marrow, and some of these GvH clones were observed earlier in ileal mucosa or blood, consistent with an intestinal mucosal origin. High GvH to HvG T cell clonal ratios were observed in the allografts of patients with donor T cell macrochimerism. The conclusions were limited by the relatively low number and heterogeneity of the intestinal transplant patients.

The library was built by means of the immunoSEQ multiplex PCR assay. For most patients, genomic DNA was isolated with the Qiagen DNeasy Blood and Tissue Kit and sent frozen to Adaptive Biotechnologies for TCR sequencing. Adaptive Biotechnologies carried out high-throughput TCR-beta CDR3 sequencing of genomic DNA for most patients. Regarding the original processing steps: Adaptive's ImmunoSEQ software was the source of the TCR sequencing data for 15 to 20 patients, while three other patients were processed with MiXCR and VDJtools. CD4 versus CD8 sorting errors were corrected by removing sequences found in both subsets at a frequency ratio below 5:1. Because the origin of CDR3 nucleotide sequences shared between donor and recipient could not be assigned, those sequences were removed. At least 2-fold expansion over unstimulated cells and a minimum CFSE-low frequency of 0.002% (template counts) or 0.001% (read counts) were required for clones to be classified as alloreactive. Clones detected in sequenced pre-transplant spleen, lymph node, or MLR CFSE-low populations of the donor or recipient were defined as mappable. Cumulative frequency of alloreactive clones was calculated as a percentage of all sequences weighted by copy number. The table was pulled from immuneACCESS by TCRdb, which kept in-frame rearrangements only. Such tables lose some clones; where checked, under half of the loss comes from unresolved V genes, and the rest has no known cause. V and J calls and clone size are as listed in that table; D and trimming were resolved from the DNA. The sample table lists about 99,000 clones, approximately 93% of them with a count of one. The ten largest clones add up to more than 0.9% of the sample.

The V end gives up 4 bases and the J end 4 bases, leaving 5 bases in the junction not matched to a gene. The CDR3 contains 16 residues, cysteine and phenylalanine counted. CDR3 DNA is the only sequence kept; it has 48 bases, read in frame from the first base. CDR1 and CDR2 were assigned from the germline V gene as SNHLY and FYNNEI. The chain is encoded by TRBV2 joined to TRBJ2-1, and TRBD2 aligns with 12 junction nucleotides. This clonotype was sampled from a human donor who received an intestinal transplant. Sequenced here: unstimulated CD8+ T cells sorted from spleen or lymph node cells, sampled before intestinal transplant. The CDR3 protein is CASSALAGGDYNEQFF. The DNA is TGTGCCAGCAGTGCCCTAGCGGGGGGGGATTACAATGAGCAGTTCTTC.